These T cell receptor beta chains were read from a single sample in a study of Graves' ophthalmopathy and Graves' hyperthyroidism. A single record per CDR3 protein comes from TCRdb applying MiXCR to the multiplex PCR reads. The table lists some 1.1 million distinct CDR3 sequences, less than 45% of them singletons. Material: peripheral blood or thyroid tissue (not recorded which). These receptors were collected from an adult man with Graves' hyperthyroidism. CDR3s include the opening cysteine and the closing phenylalanine or tryptophan. D genes are given only for firm matches. Where a row states a size, it is once, few, many or the class of an expanded clone; other rows omit it.

clone_size cdr3_length d_call j_call v_call cdr3_nt cdr3_aa
many 15 TRBD1 TRBJ2-7 TRBV6-6 TGTGCCAGCAGGGATCGACAGGGCGCTACCTACGAGCAGTACTTC CASRDRQGATYEQYF
many 14 TRBD1 TRBJ1-2 TRBV29-1 TGCAGCGCAGCCGGGACAGGGAGGGACTATGGCTACACCTTC CSAAGTGRDYGYTF
- 15 - TRBJ2-7 TRBV7-9 TGTGCCAGCAGCCAAGACGACAGTACAGACTACGAGCAGTACTTC CASSQDDSTDYEQYF
few 13 TRBD1 TRBJ2-7 TRBV20-1 TGCAGTGCTGATTCCGGGACAGGGTACGAGCAGTACTTC CSADSGTGYEQYF
- 12 - TRBJ1-2 TRBV14 TGTGCTAGATGGGGGCCGAACTATGGCTACACCTTC CARWGPNYGYTF
many 14 TRBD1 TRBJ1-2 TRBV7-9 TGTGCCAGCAGCCTCGGACAGGGTATTAATGGCTACACCTTC CASSLGQGINGYTF
many 15 - TRBJ2-2 TRBV7-3 TGTGCCAGCAGCTTAAACGGAGAGAACACCGGGGAGCTGTTTTTT CASSLNGENTGELFF
few 14 - TRBJ1-5 TRBV12-3/TRBV12-4 TGTGCCATCAGGCCTAACAGAAGCAATCAGCCCCAGCATTTT CAIRPNRSNQPQHF
few 17 - TRBJ2-3 TRBV10-3 TGTGCCATCAGTGGAAGAGGCAGGCCCGTTAGCACAGATACGCAGTATTTT CAISGRGRPVSTDTQYF
- 16 - TRBJ2-5 TRBV12-3/TRBV12-4 TGTGCCAGCAGTGACGGTAATAGACATCGTCTGGAGACCCAGTACTTC CASSDGNRHRLETQYF
many 16 - TRBJ1-4 TRBV29-1 TGCAGCGTTCAGGGAGGCGAAAAGGCAACTAATGAAAAACTGTTTTTT CSVQGGEKATNEKLFF
- 15 TRBD1 TRBJ1-1 TRBV9 TGTGCCAGCAGCGGCCGGGACAGATCGGGCACTGAAGCTTTCTTT CASSGRDRSGTEAFF
- 15 - TRBJ2-7 TRBV25-1 TGTGCCAGCAGTGAATTCACAGGGCTCAACTACGAGCAGTACTTC CASSEFTGLNYEQYF
- 12 TRBD1 TRBJ1-1 TRBV29-1 TGCAGTCGGGGACAGGTGAACACTGAAGCTTTCTTT CSRGQVNTEAFF
- 10 - TRBJ1-4 TRBV10-3 TGTGCCATCACCGGGGAAAAACTGTTTTTT CAITGEKLFF
- 15 TRBD2 TRBJ2-5 TRBV10-2 TGCGCCAGCAGTGAGCCGGGACTACCCCAAGAGACCCAGTACTTC CASSEPGLPQETQYF
- 15 - TRBJ1-3 TRBV29-1 TGCAGCGTTGGGCGGGAAACGAGCTCTGGAAACACCATATATTTT CSVGRETSSGNTIYF
many 12 TRBD1 TRBJ1-1 TRBV7-9 TGTGCCAGCAGCACGGGACAGGTCGAAGCTTTCTTT CASSTGQVEAFF
many 13 TRBD2 TRBJ2-7 TRBV20-1 TGCAGTGCTGTAGCGGGAGGGCCTCCCGAGCAGTACTTC CSAVAGGPPEQYF
- 15 - TRBJ2-2 TRBV7-6 TGTGCCAGCAGCCCCGGGAGAGGGGCTGGCGGGGAGCTGTTTTTT CASSPGRGAGGELFF
many 14 - TRBJ2-2 TRBV19 TGTGCCAGTGGGTCTATGTCAGGCGCCGGGGAGCTGTTTTTT CASGSMSGAGELFF
many 13 - TRBJ1-1 TRBV5-1 TGCGCCAGCAGCTTGCGGTCCGGGGTTGAAGCTTTCTTT CASSLRSGVEAFF
- 14 - TRBJ2-7 TRBV11-1 TGTGCCAGCGTTGAAGGGGGGGGGACCTACGAGCAGTACTTC CASVEGGGTYEQYF
many 15 - TRBJ2-7 TRBV5-1 TGCGCCAGCAGCTTGGACAGCTTCCCCTCCTACGAGCAGTACTTC CASSLDSFPSYEQYF
few 18 - TRBJ1-6 TRBV7-8 TGTGCCAGCAGCTCCATAACGGACAGAGTAAGTGGGGATTCACCCCTCCACTTT CASSSITDRVSGDSPLHF
many 15 - TRBJ1-3 TRBV2 TGTGCCAGCAACGACGCTTACTCCTCTGGAAACACCATATATTTT CASNDAYSSGNTIYF
many 15 TRBD1 TRBJ2-5 TRBV10-3 TGTGCCATCAGCCGGGACAGGGCCTCCCAAGAGACCCAGTACTTC CAISRDRASQETQYF
- 15 TRBD1 TRBJ2-5 TRBV3-1 TGTGCCAGCAGCCAAGGAGCAGGGGGCGCGGAGACCCAGTACTTC CASSQGAGGAETQYF
- 15 TRBD1 TRBJ1-1 TRBV19 TGTGCCACCTCGGACAGGGTTAAATTGAACACTGAAGCTTTCTTT CATSDRVKLNTEAFF
- 14 - TRBJ2-7 TRBV29-1 TGCAGCGTTGAAGGGGGTTCGTTTACCTACGAGCAGTACTTC CSVEGGSFTYEQYF
- 15 TRBD1 TRBJ1-2 TRBV7-6 TGTGCCAGCAGCTCCTCGCAGGGACAGATGAGTGGCTACACCTTC CASSSSQGQMSGYTF
- 14 - TRBJ1-1 TRBV10-3 TGTGCCATCAGTGATGGGGAATTGGCTAATGAAGCTTTCTTT CAISDGELANEAFF
- 16 - TRBJ2-3 TRBV7-8 TGTGCCAGCAGCTCAGTTAGGCGGGATCTAACAGATACGCAGTATTTT CASSSVRRDLTDTQYF
few 16 TRBD1 TRBJ2-2 TRBV2 TGTGCCAGCAGTGATCAACCACGGACAGGAGTCGGGGAGCTGTTTTTT CASSDQPRTGVGELFF
- 13 - TRBJ2-5 TRBV7-2 TGTGCCAGCAGCTTATATGGGGAGGAGACCCGGTACTTC CASSLYGEETRYF
- 14 TRBD1 TRBJ1-1 TRBV5-1 TGCGCCAGCAGCCACCAGGGGGTAAACAGTGAAGCTTTCTTT CASSHQGVNSEAFF
few 14 TRBD1 TRBJ1-1 TRBV6-4 TGTGCCAGCATCCTGGGACAGGGAAAGTCTGAAGCTTTCTTT CASILGQGKSEAFF
- 15 - TRBJ2-7 TRBV6-9 TGTGCCAGCAGTTATTCCTCCGGGGGAAAATACGAGCAGTACTTC CASSYSSGGKYEQYF
- 15 TRBD2 TRBJ2-2 TRBV29-1 TGCAGCGTTGAAGCCAAGCGGGAGAGGACCGGGGAGCTGTTTTTT CSVEAKRERTGELFF
- 15 - TRBJ2-7 TRBV4-1 TGCGCCAGCAGCCAACACCTCAGGCGGCGAGGGGAGCAGTACTTC CASSQHLRRRGEQYF
- 15 - TRBJ1-3 TRBV7-8 TGTGCCAGCACCCGAGGGGTGGACAGTGGAAACACCATATATTTT CASTRGVDSGNTIYF
- 14 TRBD1 TRBJ2-7 TRBV12-3/TRBV12-4 TGTGCCAGCAGTAGCCTGGACAGGGGGGGCGAGCAGTACTTC CASSSLDRGGEQYF
- 14 - TRBJ2-2 TRBV25-1 TGTGCCAGCAGTGGAATAGGGAACACCGGGGAGCTGTTTTTT CASSGIGNTGELFF
few 13 - TRBJ1-2 TRBV10-2 TGTGCCAGCCATTGGTCGTCAGAATATGGCTACACCTTC CASHWSSEYGYTF
- 17 - TRBJ2-7 TRBV7-8 TGTGCCAGCAGCTTATTCGGCCCGGGACGCCACTCCTACGAGCAGTACTTC CASSLFGPGRHSYEQYF
many 15 - TRBJ2-6 TRBV19 TGTGCCAGTACTACGGGTAACTCTGGGGCCAACGTCCTGACTTTC CASTTGNSGANVLTF
many 12 TRBD1 TRBJ2-7 TRBV12-3/TRBV12-4 TGTGCCAGCAGGCGGACAGGGACCGAGCAGTACTTC CASRRTGTEQYF
- 15 - TRBJ1-2 TRBV7-3 TGTGCCAGCAGCCTCGGGACTAGAGCTAACTATGGCTACACCTTC CASSLGTRANYGYTF
few 16 - TRBJ2-7 TRBV7-6 TGTGCCAGCAGCCTCCAACCGGCAGGGGGAGGGAACGAGCAGTACTTC CASSLQPAGGGNEQYF
few 15 TRBD1 TRBJ2-5 TRBV28 TGTGCCAGCAGCTTAACAGGGGGTGTCCAAGAGACCCAGTACTTC CASSLTGGVQETQYF
many 13 - TRBJ2-7 TRBV29-1 TGCAGCGTTGTTCAACGGGACGTCTACGAGCAGTACTTC CSVVQRDVYEQYF
once 15 - TRBJ1-1 TRBV7-9 TGTGCCAGCAGCCCTAACATCACAGGCAGGCGGTATGCTTTCTTT CASSPNITGRRYAFF
few 13 - TRBJ1-2 TRBV18 TGTGCCAGCTCACCTGTCGGGGACTATGGCTACACCTTC CASSPVGDYGYTF
- 19 TRBD2 TRBJ2-5 TRBV4-1 TGCGCCAGCAGCCAAGAATCATATCGCAGGACTAGGAATAAGGAGACCCAGTACTTC CASSQESYRRTRNKETQYF
many 14 - TRBJ1-1 TRBV29-1 TGCAGCGTTGAAGTTTCAGGAAAGAACACTGAAGCTTTCTTT CSVEVSGKNTEAFF
few 14 TRBD1 TRBJ1-1 TRBV2 TGTGCCAGCGTTTGGACAGGCTTGAACACTGAAGCTTTCTTT CASVWTGLNTEAFF
many 15 TRBD1 TRBJ2-7 TRBV7-2 TGTGCCAGCAGCTTAGGGACAGGGTATGTCAACGAGCAGTACTTC CASSLGTGYVNEQYF